This TCR beta chain was recorded in a study of T-cell memory formation after mild COVID-19. MiXCR was run by TCRdb on the 5' RACE reads, yielding one entry per CDR3 protein. The repertoire holds fewer than 650,000 distinct CDR3 sequences, 15% to 20% seen once, with just over 8% in the top ten. A few counts support this clonotype. Its antigen remains unknown. Germline V gene lookup returns CDR1 MNHEY and CDR2 SVGEGT. The J segment lost 4 bases and the V segment lost 5 bases, leaving 11 bases of the junction unmatched. The CDR3 length is 16 residues. Overall study results and limits: Researchers could not confirm that second-wave clones peaking on day 37 targeted SARS-CoV-2.

The origin of this receptor is an adult woman who had mild COVID-19 (a few samples of this study predate the infection). Cell type and time point are not known. The chain links TRBV6-2 or TRBV6-3 to TRBJ1-2; TRBD1 aligns across 9 bases. Sequenced: PBMCs or a T cell subset sorted from them (not recorded which). This CDR3 reads CASSLRGDRDSYGYTF. CDR3 in DNA: TGTGCCAGCAGTCTACGTGGGGACAGGGACTCCTATGGCTACACCTTC.